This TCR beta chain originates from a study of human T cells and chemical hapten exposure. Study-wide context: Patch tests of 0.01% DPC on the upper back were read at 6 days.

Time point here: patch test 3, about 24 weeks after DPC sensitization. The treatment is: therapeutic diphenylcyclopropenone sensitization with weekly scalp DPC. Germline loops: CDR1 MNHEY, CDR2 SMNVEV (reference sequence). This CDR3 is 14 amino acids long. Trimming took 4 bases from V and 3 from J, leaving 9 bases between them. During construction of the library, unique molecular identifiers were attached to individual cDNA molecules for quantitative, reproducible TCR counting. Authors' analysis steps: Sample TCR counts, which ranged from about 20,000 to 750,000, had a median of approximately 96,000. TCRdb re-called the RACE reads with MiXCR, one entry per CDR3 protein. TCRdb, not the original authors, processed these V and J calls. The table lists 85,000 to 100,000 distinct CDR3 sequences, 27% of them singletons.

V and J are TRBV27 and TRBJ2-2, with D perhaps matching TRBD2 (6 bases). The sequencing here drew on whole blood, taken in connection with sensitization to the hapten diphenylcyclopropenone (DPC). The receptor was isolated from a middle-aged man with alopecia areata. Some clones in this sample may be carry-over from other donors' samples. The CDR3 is CASSWREDTGELFF. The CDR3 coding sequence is TGTGCCAGCAGTTGGCGGGAAGACACCGGGGAGCTGTTTTTT.